This entry is about one TCR beta chain. Its antigen is currently unknown. Combining a sample-barcoded 5' primer with a J-beta primer mix, a second PCR ran for about 6 to 11 cycles. TCRdb re-called the 5' RACE reads through MiXCR, storing one row per CDR3 protein. Of roughly 1.4 million distinct CDR3 sequences detected, around 55% appear once; the ten largest clones hold 6.5% to 8.5%. The sample originates from a study of blood T cells in healthy people across ages. Study-wide results and caveats: Any conclusive comparison of naive versus antigen-experienced cells was prevented by using unsorted PBMCs.

The receptor comes from a man between 18 and 29 years old in good health. The specimen was blood.

CDR3 region: CSVEIDSFGELFF. The CDR3 bases are TGCAGCGTTGAGATAGACAGTTTCGGGGAGCTGTTTTTT. The V call is TRBV29-1, the J call TRBJ2-2, with D tentatively TRBD1 (5 bases). The V and J ends lost 3 bases and 7 bases respectively, with 12 bases between them. Germline V gives CDR1 SQVTM, CDR2 ANQGSEA. This CDR3 is 13 amino acids long.